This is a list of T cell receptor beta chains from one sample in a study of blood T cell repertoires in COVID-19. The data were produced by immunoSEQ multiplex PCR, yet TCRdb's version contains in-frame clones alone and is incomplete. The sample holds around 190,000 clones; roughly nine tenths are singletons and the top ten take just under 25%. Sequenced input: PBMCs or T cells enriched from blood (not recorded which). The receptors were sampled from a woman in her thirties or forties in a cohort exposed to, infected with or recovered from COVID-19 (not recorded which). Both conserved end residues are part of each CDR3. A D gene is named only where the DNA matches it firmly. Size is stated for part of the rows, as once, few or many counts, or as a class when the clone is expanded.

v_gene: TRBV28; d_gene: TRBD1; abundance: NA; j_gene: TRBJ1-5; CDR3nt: TGTGCCAGCAGAGGGACAGGGGGCTCGCCCCAGCATTTT; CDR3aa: CASRGTGGSPQHF
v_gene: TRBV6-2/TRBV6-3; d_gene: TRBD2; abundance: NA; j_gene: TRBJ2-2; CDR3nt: TGTGCCAGCAGTAGTAGCGGGGGGGCCTTCACCGGGGAGCTGTTTTTT; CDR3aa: CASSSSGGAFTGELFF
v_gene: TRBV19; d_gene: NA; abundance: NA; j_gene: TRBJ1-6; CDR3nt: TGTGCCAGTACCTTCGGGGTCTATAATTCACCCCTCCACTTT; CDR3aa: CASTFGVYNSPLHF
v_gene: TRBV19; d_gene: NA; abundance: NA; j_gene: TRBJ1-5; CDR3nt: TGTGCCAGTAGAACGGGCAGGGGCGGTAGAAATCAGCCCCAGCATTTT; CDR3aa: CASRTGRGGRNQPQHF
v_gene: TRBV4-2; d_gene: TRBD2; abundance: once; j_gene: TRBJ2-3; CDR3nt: TGTGCCAGCAGCCAAGGACTAGCGGGACAACCTAGCACAGATACGCAGTATTTT; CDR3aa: CASSQGLAGQPSTDTQYF
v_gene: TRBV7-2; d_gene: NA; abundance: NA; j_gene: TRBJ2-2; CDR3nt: TGTGCCAGCAGCCACCAAGCGGCACTTTTGACCGGGGAGCTGTTTTTT; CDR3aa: CASSHQAALLTGELFF
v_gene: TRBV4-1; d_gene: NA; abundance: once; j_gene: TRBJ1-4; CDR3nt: TGCGCCAGCAGCCAAATCAGGCCCTCGATTTCTCAGGGCACTGAAAAACTGTTTTTT; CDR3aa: CASSQIRPSISQGTEKLFF
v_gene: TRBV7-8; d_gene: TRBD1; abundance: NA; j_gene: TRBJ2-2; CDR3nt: TGTGCCAGCAGCCTTCGGACAGGGGGAAACACCGGGGAGCTGTTTTTT; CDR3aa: CASSLRTGGNTGELFF
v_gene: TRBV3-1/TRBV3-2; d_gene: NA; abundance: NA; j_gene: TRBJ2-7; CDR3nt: TGTGCCAGCAGCCGTACACATTACGAGCAGTACTTC; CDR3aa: CASSRTHYEQYF
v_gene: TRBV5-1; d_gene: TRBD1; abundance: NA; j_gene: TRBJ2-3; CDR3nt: TGCGCCAGCAGGAGGGACAGCCTGCCAGATACGCAGTATTTT; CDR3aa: CASRRDSLPDTQYF
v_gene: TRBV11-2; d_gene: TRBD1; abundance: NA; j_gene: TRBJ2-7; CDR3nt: TGTGCCAGCAGCCCCAGTCTAGGGACAGGGGGTTACGAGCAGTACTTC; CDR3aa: CASSPSLGTGGYEQYF
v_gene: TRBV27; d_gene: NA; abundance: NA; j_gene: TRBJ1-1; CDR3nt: TGTGCCAGCAGTCCAGGACTGCAGAACACTGAAGCTTTCTTT; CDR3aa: CASSPGLQNTEAFF
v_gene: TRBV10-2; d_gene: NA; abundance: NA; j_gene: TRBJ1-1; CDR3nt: TGCGCCAGCAGCAGTAGGGGAACTGAAGCTTTCTTT; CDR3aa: CASSSRGTEAFF
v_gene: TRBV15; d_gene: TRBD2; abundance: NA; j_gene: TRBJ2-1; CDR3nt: TGTGCCACCAGCGGGGCGGGACTAGCGGAAATCAATGAGCAGTTCTTC; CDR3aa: CATSGAGLAEINEQFF
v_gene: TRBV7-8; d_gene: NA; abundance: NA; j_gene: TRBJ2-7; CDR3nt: TGTGCCAGCAGCTCTCACAGGGTGGAAGTCTACGAGCAGTACTTC; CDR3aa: CASSSHRVEVYEQYF
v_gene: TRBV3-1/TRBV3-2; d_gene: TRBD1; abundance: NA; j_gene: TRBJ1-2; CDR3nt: TGTGCCAGCAGCCAATTCCTGGGACAGGGGGCGCTTGGCTACACCTTC; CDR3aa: CASSQFLGQGALGYTF
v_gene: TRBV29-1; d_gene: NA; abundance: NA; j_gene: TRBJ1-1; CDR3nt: TGCAGCGGGGTGACAGCTCCGAACACTGAAGCTTTCTTT; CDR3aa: CSGVTAPNTEAFF
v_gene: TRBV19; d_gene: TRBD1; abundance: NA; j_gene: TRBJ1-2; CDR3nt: TGTGCCAGTAGTATCGGGGACAGGGCTAACTATGGCTACACCTTC; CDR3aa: CASSIGDRANYGYTF
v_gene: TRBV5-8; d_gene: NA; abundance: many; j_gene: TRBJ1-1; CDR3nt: TGTGCCAGCAGCCCATCCGCAGGGTACACCTTGGGCACTGAAGCTTTCTTT; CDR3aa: CASSPSAGYTLGTEAFF
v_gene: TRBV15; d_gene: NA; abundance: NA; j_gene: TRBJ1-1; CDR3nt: TGTGCCACCAGCAGAGGGCAGGGAGGTATCACTGAAGCTTTCTTT; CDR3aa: CATSRGQGGITEAFF
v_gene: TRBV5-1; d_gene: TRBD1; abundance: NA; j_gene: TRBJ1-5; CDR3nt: TGCGCCAGCAGCCCGACAGGGACAGGGAATCAGCCCCAGCATTTT; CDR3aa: CASSPTGTGNQPQHF
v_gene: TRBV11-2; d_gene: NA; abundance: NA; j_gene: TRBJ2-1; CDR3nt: TGTGCCAGCAGCTTCAGGGGCCAGACCTACAATGAGCAGTTCTTC; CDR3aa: CASSFRGQTYNEQFF
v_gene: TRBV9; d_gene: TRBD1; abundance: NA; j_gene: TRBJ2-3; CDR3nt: TGTGCCAGCAGCCCTATTGGACAGGGCACAGATACGCAGTATTTT; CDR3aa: CASSPIGQGTDTQYF
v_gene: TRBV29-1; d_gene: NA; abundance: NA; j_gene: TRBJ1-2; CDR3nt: TGCAGCGTTGAAGTCGCCAGCAGGTCCGTCAACTATGGCTACACCTTC; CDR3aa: CSVEVASRSVNYGYTF
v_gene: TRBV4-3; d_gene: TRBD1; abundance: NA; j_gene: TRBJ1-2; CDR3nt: TGCGCCAGCAGCCGCCGGGACAGGGAACCTCATGGCTACACCTTC; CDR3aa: CASSRRDREPHGYTF
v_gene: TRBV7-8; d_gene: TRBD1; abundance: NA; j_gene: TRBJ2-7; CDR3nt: TGTGCCAGCAGTTCGTGGGGGACAGTAAAAGCCTACGAGCAGTACTTC; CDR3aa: CASSSWGTVKAYEQYF
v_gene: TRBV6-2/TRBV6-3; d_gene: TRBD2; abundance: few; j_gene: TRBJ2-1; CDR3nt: TGTGCCAGCAGTTACGGGGGCGGGACTAGCGCGGGTAATGAGCAGTTCTTC; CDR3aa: CASSYGGGTSAGNEQFF
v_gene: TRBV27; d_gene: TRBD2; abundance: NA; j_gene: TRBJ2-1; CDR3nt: TGTGCCAGCAGTGTGTATAGCGGGAGCTCCTACAATGAGCAGTTCTTC; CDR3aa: CASSVYSGSSYNEQFF
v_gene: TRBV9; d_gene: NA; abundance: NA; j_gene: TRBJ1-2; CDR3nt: TGTGCCAGCAGCGCACAGGGAGGGGATAAAGGCTACACCTTC; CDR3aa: CASSAQGGDKGYTF
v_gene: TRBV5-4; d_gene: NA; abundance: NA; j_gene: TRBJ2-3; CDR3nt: TGTGCCAGCAGCGCCCAATTCGACATCCGCACAGATACGCAGTATTTT; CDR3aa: CASSAQFDIRTDTQYF
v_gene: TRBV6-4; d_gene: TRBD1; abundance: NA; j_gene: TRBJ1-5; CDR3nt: TGTGCCAGCAGCAGAGGACAGGCCTATCAGCCCCAGCATTTT; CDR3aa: CASSRGQAYQPQHF
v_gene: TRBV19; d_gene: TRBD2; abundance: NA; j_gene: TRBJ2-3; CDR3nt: TGTGCCAGTAGTATTCGGACTAGCGGAAGCACAGATACGCAGTATTTT; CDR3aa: CASSIRTSGSTDTQYF
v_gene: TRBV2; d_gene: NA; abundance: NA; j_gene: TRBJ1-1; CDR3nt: TGTGCCAGCAGTGAAGCATCTTTGAGCACTGAAGCTTTCTTT; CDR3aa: CASSEASLSTEAFF
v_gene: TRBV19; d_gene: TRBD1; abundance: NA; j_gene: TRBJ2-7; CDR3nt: TGTGCCAGTAGTCCCTCGACAGGGTCCTACGAGCAGTACTTC; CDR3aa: CASSPSTGSYEQYF